This T cell receptor beta chain emerged from a study of lymphopenia after photon versus proton radiotherapy. Germline V gives CDR1 SEHNR, CDR2 FQNEAQ (reference sequence). The CDR3 is made up of 14 amino acids. Deletions cut 5 bases from V and 0 bases from J, with 5 bases between. Findings and limits, study-wide: Post-nadir diversity loss with photons came from oligoclonal expansion, particularly CD8+ Temra cells. In patients who died, overall survival fell as post-nadir TCR diversity dropped more.

Concerning this clone: Its antigen is as yet unknown.

Assay: immunoSEQ multiplex PCR; the TCRdb copy retains only in-frame clones and omits some. Of 20,000 to 30,000 clones detected, around 83% appear once; the ten largest clones hold around 4.9%. This clonotype was sampled from a man younger than 40 with gastric cancer. The source was peripheral blood, collected from a patient treated with photon-based radiotherapy. The rearrangement uses TRBV7-9 and TRBJ2-6; D might be TRBD2 (5 bases). The CDR3 nucleotides are TGTGCCAGCAGCCGGGACTCTGGGGCCAACGTCCTGACTTTC. This gives the protein CASSRDSGANVLTF.